This T cell receptor (beta chain) emerged from a study of cytomegalovirus exposure and HLA in healthy donors. General study results and limits: Prior analysis indicated that the majority of TCR beta V segments exhibited productivity approximately 90% or approximately 30% of the time.

Remarks on this clone: The antigen is unknown. This CDR3 is also generated by other DNA sequences in the sample.

Trimming cost V 0 bases and J 3 bases, with 7 bases left between them. The CDR3 contains 14 residues. CDR1 is SEHNR and CDR2 is FQNEAQ in the germline V gene (reference sequence). With 60 Vbeta and 13 Jbeta primers, the PCR was carried out. Assay: immunoSEQ multiplex PCR; the TCRdb copy retains only in-frame clones and omits some. The table includes 150,000 or so clones, 65% to 85% detected once. The sample consisted of PBMCs. The J gene is TRBJ2-3, the V gene TRBV7-9; possible D gene TRBD1, 6 bases. This receptor was taken from a man aged 18 to 30 in good health and CMV-seronegative. This CDR3 is CASSLAQGTDTQYF. The CDR3 bases are TGTGCCAGCAGCTTAGCTCAGGGGACAGATACGCAGTATTTT.